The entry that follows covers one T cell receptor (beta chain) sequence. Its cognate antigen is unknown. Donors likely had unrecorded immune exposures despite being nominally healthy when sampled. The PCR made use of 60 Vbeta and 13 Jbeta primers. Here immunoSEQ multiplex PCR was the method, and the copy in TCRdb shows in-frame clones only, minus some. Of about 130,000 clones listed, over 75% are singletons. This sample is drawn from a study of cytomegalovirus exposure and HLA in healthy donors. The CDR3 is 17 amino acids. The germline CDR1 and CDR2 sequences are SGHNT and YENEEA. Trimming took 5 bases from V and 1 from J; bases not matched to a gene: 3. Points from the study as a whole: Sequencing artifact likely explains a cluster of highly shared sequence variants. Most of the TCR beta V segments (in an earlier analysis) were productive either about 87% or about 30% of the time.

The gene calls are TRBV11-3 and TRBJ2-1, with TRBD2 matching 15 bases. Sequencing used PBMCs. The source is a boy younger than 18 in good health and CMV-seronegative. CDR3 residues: CASSQGTSGRSYNEQFF. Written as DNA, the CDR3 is TGTGCCAGCAGCCAGGGGACTAGCGGGAGGTCCTACAATGAGCAGTTCTTC.